This T cell receptor (beta chain) comes out of a study of blood T cell repertoires in COVID-19. Measured with immunoSEQ multiplex PCR; TCRdb has only the in-frame clones, and not every one. The sample lists some 200,000 clones; around nine tenths were seen once. V dropped 1 base and J dropped 3 bases, with 4 bases sitting between them. Germline V gives CDR1 SSHAT, CDR2 FNYEAQ (reference sequence). The CDR3 is made up of 13 amino acids. This receptor was taken from a man aged 60 to 75 with active or convalescent COVID-19. The sequenced material came from peripheral blood. The chain combines TRBV7-7 with TRBJ1-5; D uncertain. The CDR3 nucleotides read TGTGCCAGCAGCTTAGATCTCAATCAGCCCCAGCATTTT. This translates into CASSLDLNQPQHF.